The rows below give T cell receptor beta chains drawn from one sample of a study of blood T cell repertoires in COVID-19. This table comes from immunoSEQ multiplex PCR, and its TCRdb copy is limited to in-frame clones, with some not included. The sample comprises some 330,000 clones, around 87% of which are singletons, and 3% to 4% rests with the top ten. The specimen was peripheral blood. Receptors were obtained from a woman aged 50 to 65 with active or convalescent COVID-19. CDR3s include the opening cysteine and the closing phenylalanine or tryptophan. Each record gives: D gene, J gene, clone size, V gene, CDR3 DNA, CDR3 protein. D genes are given only for firm matches. Clone size is given for some rows only: seen once, a few or many times, or a class if the clone is expanded.

D: TRBD1
J: TRBJ1-1
size: .
V: TRBV7-2
DNA: TGTGCCAGCAGCTCGACAGGGTTCAGGGACACTGAAGCTTTCTTT
CDR3: CASSSTGFRDTEAFF

D: .
J: TRBJ1-1
size: .
V: TRBV6-2/TRBV6-3
DNA: TGTGCCAGCAGTTACGCCCCGACGGAGATGAACACTGAAGCTTTCTTT
CDR3: CASSYAPTEMNTEAFF

D: .
J: TRBJ2-3
size: .
V: TRBV5-1
DNA: TGCGCCAGCAGCCCATACGGGGGGCGTACAGATACGCAGTATTTT
CDR3: CASSPYGGRTDTQYF

D: TRBD1
J: TRBJ2-1
size: .
V: TRBV5-1
DNA: TGCGCCAGCAGCTTGATGACAGGGGCAGGGAATGAGCAGTTCTTC
CDR3: CASSLMTGAGNEQFF

D: .
J: TRBJ2-3
size: few
V: TRBV15
DNA: TGTGCCACCAGCAGAGCCGATTGGGAGCGTCGAGCAGATACGCAGTATTTT
CDR3: CATSRADWERRADTQYF

D: .
J: TRBJ1-6
size: .
V: TRBV15
DNA: TGTGCCACCAGCATCGGACTCTCAAGCTCCTATAATTCACCCCTCCACTTT
CDR3: CATSIGLSSSYNSPLHF

D: TRBD2
J: TRBJ2-7
size: .
V: TRBV11-2
DNA: TGTGCCAGCAGCCAAATGACTAGCGGGGGGACCTCCTACGAGCAGTACTTC
CDR3: CASSQMTSGGTSYEQYF

D: .
J: TRBJ1-1
size: once
V: TRBV19
DNA: TGTGCCAGTAGTGGCTGGGCCCTTAAAGCTAACACTGAAGCTTTCTTT
CDR3: CASSGWALKANTEAFF

D: TRBD1
J: TRBJ1-5
size: .
V: TRBV7-8
DNA: TGTGCCAGCAGCTCCCCGGGACAGGACTTATCTCAGCCCCAGCATTTT
CDR3: CASSSPGQDLSQPQHF

D: .
J: TRBJ2-1
size: .
V: TRBV7-3
DNA: TGTGCCAGCAGCTTGGACTATAGCTCCTACAATGAGCAGTTCTTC
CDR3: CASSLDYSSYNEQFF

D: TRBD1
J: TRBJ1-5
size: .
V: TRBV11-2
DNA: TGTGCCAGCAGCTCCGCCGCGGACAGGGATAGCAATCAGCCCCAGCATTTT
CDR3: CASSSAADRDSNQPQHF

D: .
J: TRBJ2-3
size: .
V: TRBV5-1
DNA: TGCGCCAGCAGGAATCAGGGGGAGGTAGGCACAGATACGCAGTATTTT
CDR3: CASRNQGEVGTDTQYF

D: TRBD2
J: TRBJ2-1
size: .
V: TRBV6-2/TRBV6-3
DNA: TGTGCCAGCAGTTACGTCCGGACTAGCGGGTACAATGAGCAGTTCTTC
CDR3: CASSYVRTSGYNEQFF

D: .
J: TRBJ1-6
size: .
V: TRBV6-1
DNA: TGTGCCAGCAGTGAAACTGGCAGGACAAATTCACCCCTCCACTTT
CDR3: CASSETGRTNSPLHF

D: .
J: TRBJ1-3
size: .
V: TRBV12-3/TRBV12-4
DNA: TGTGCCAGCCGGTTTCCGTCTGGAAACACCATATATTTT
CDR3: CASRFPSGNTIYF

D: TRBD1
J: TRBJ1-1
size: few
V: TRBV29-1
DNA: TGCAGCGTCGGACAGGGAAGTGAAGCTTTCTTT
CDR3: CSVGQGSEAFF

D: TRBD2
J: TRBJ2-5
size: once
V: TRBV5-5
DNA: TGTGCCAGCAGCTTTGGCGGGGGGGGCCAAGAGACCCAGTACTTC
CDR3: CASSFGGGGQETQYF

D: TRBD1
J: TRBJ1-1
size: .
V: TRBV2
DNA: TGTGCCAGCATTGACAGAACAGGGGTAACTGAAGCTTTCTTT
CDR3: CASIDRTGVTEAFF

D: TRBD1
J: TRBJ1-6
size: .
V: TRBV3-1/TRBV3-2
DNA: TGTGCCAGCAGCCTGCAGGGACAGGGGGTTTCACCCCTCCACTTT
CDR3: CASSLQGQGVSPLHF

D: .
J: TRBJ1-5
size: few
V: TRBV5-7
DNA: TGTGCCAGCAGCTTACCAGGGGATCAGCCCCAGCATTTT
CDR3: CASSLPGDQPQHF

D: TRBD1
J: TRBJ1-1
size: .
V: TRBV5-1
DNA: TGCGCCAGCAGCCGCAAAACGACAGGGACGGACACTGAAGCTTTCTTT
CDR3: CASSRKTTGTDTEAFF

D: .
J: TRBJ1-3
size: .
V: TRBV9
DNA: TGTGCCAGCAGCTCACTCCCCGCTGGCACCATATATTTT
CDR3: CASSSLPAGTIYF

D: .
J: TRBJ2-2
size: .
V: TRBV30
DNA: TGTGCCTGGAGTGAAGGGGGCGGGGAGCTGTTTTTT
CDR3: CAWSEGGGELFF

D: .
J: TRBJ2-7
size: .
V: TRBV10-3
DNA: TGTGCCATCAGAGCACAGAGAAACTCCTACGAGCAGTACTTC
CDR3: CAIRAQRNSYEQYF

D: .
J: TRBJ2-3
size: .
V: TRBV28
DNA: TGTGCCAGCAGTTTCCAGCGGTCAGATACGCAGTATTTT
CDR3: CASSFQRSDTQYF

D: TRBD2
J: TRBJ2-1
size: .
V: TRBV7-3
DNA: TGTGCCAGCAGCGTGGGACTAGCGGGAGTGAATGAGCAGTTCTTC
CDR3: CASSVGLAGVNEQFF

D: .
J: TRBJ2-7
size: .
V: TRBV28
DNA: TGTGCCAGCAGCTTACAGGTATACGCCAGGTACGAGCAGTACTTC
CDR3: CASSLQVYARYEQYF

D: TRBD2
J: TRBJ2-5
size: .
V: TRBV14
DNA: TGTGCCAGCAGCCAAGATCCCTCGGGACTAGCGGGGGGGGAGAGAGAGACCCAGTACTTC
CDR3: CASSQDPSGLAGGERETQYF

D: .
J: TRBJ2-5
size: .
V: TRBV5-4
DNA: TGTGCCAGCAGTCCCACTCCAACTGCCGGGAACTTAGGGACCCAGTACTTC
CDR3: CASSPTPTAGNLGTQYF

D: .
J: TRBJ2-7
size: .
V: TRBV29-1
DNA: TGCAGCGTTGAGGCGGCCCCTGGCTCCTACGAGCAGTACTTC
CDR3: CSVEAAPGSYEQYF

D: .
J: TRBJ2-5
size: .
V: TRBV28
DNA: TGTGCCAGCAGTTTAGCGGCAGGGTCAGAGACCCAGTACTTC
CDR3: CASSLAAGSETQYF

D: .
J: TRBJ1-1
size: once
V: TRBV6-5
DNA: TGTGCCTCCCTGGGACACCTGAACGCTGAAGCTTTCTTT
CDR3: CASLGHLNAEAFF

D: .
J: TRBJ2-7
size: .
V: TRBV12-3/TRBV12-4
DNA: TGTGCCAGCGCCCGGCAACAGGGCTTCGAGCAGTACTTC
CDR3: CASARQQGFEQYF